The 6 T cell receptor beta chains listed next were all sequenced from one sample in a study of spatial heterogeneity in lung cancer. TCRdb called the 5' RACE reads again in MiXCR, with one record for every CDR3 protein. The sample has approximately 21,000 distinct CDR3 sequences, 3% to 3.5% seen once; the top ten hold more than 25%. Time point in this sample: sample taken at primary tumor resection. Without sorting, whole RNA was sequenced from tumor, nontumor lung or frozen PBMC. Source: PBMCs, taken at surgery. These receptors all come from a female donor with early-stage non-small cell lung cancer.

This clonotype was observed at least ten times. The V gene is TRBV29-1, the J gene TRBJ2-7, with D possibly matching TRBD2 (6 bases). Trimming took off 7 bases at V and 2 bases at J, with 12 bases between the two ends. The germline V gene has CDR1 SQVTM and CDR2 ANQGSEA. This CDR3 is 12 amino acids long. This CDR3 reads CSGTIPPYEQYF. The CDR3 DNA reads TGCAGCGGGACTATACCCCCCTACGAGCAGTACTTC.

This clonotype was found many times. The chain employs TRBV27 and TRBJ2-3, with D uncertain. This CDR3 has 15 residues. Germline values: CDR1 MNHEY, CDR2 SMNVEV (reference sequence). The V and J ends lost 1 base and 1 base respectively, with 9 bases between them. The CDR3 here is CASSLFRGGTDTQYF. CDR3 in DNA: TGTGCCAGCAGTTTATTCCGTGGGGGCACAGATACGCAGTATTTT.

This clonotype was seen ten or more times. V usage is TRBV5-8 and J usage is TRBJ2-1; 10 bases are shared with TRBD2. This CDR3 spans 16 amino acids. Unmatched junction bases numbered 4, after V lost 0 bases and J lost 4 bases. Germline-derived CDR1 and CDR2 are SGHTS and YDEGEE. For the CDR3, the DNA is TGTGCCAGCAGCTTGGCTCCTAGCGGGAGATACAATGAGCAGTTCTTC. Protein: CASSLAPSGRYNEQFF.

This clonotype was seen ten or more times. The chain carries TRBV2 and TRBJ2-1, with 8 nucleotides matching TRBD2. J was trimmed by 7 bases and V by 6 bases; bases with no gene match: 8. Germline V gene data show CDR1 as SNHLY and CDR2 as FYNNEI. This CDR3 contains 14 residues. CDR3 coding DNA: TGTGCCAGCAGCGTCATGGGGACTAGGAATGAGCAGTTCTTC. This translates into CASSVMGTRNEQFF.

This clonotype has ten or more counts. The gene calls are TRBV7-6 and TRBJ2-1; 14 bases are shared with TRBD2. This CDR3 is 15 amino acids long. CDR1 is SGHVS, CDR2 FNYEAQ, per germline. Germline trimming cut 4 bases from V and 10 bases from J; bases unmatched to any gene: 6. The CDR3 DNA follows: TGTGCCAGCAGCTCTGGGACTAGCGGGAGTGGGGAGCAGTTCTTC. Amino acids: CASSSGTSGSGEQFF.

Many counts were recorded for this clonotype. The chain links TRBV29-1 to TRBJ2-7; TRBD1 is a possible D gene (6 bases). Germline loops: CDR1 SQVTM, CDR2 ANQGSEA. V shed 7 bases and J shed 1 base, with 14 bases lying between them. The CDR3 sequence is 13 residues long. For the CDR3, the DNA is TGCAGCGCAAGCGGACAGCCGTCCTACGAGCAGTACTTC. Encoded protein: CSASGQPSYEQYF.